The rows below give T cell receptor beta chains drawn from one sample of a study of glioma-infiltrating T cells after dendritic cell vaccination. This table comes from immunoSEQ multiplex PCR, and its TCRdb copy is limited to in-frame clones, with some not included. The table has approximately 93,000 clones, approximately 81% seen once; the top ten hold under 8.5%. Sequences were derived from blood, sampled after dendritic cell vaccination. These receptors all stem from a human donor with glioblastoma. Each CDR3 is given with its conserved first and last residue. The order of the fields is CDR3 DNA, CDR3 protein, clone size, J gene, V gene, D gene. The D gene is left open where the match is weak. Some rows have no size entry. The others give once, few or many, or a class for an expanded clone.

cdr3_nt: TGTGCCAGCAGCCCCCTGGTGCAGAACAATGAGCAGTTCTTC
cdr3_aa: CASSPLVQNNEQFF
clone_size: -
j_call: TRBJ2-1
v_call: TRBV9
d_call: -

cdr3_nt: TGCGCCAGCAGCTTGGACTCATACACAGATACGCAGTATTTT
cdr3_aa: CASSLDSYTDTQYF
clone_size: once
j_call: TRBJ2-3
v_call: TRBV5-1
d_call: -

cdr3_nt: TGTGCCAGCACCTCTCACCTTGACAGGTCTCCCCACGAGCAGTACTTC
cdr3_aa: CASTSHLDRSPHEQYF
clone_size: -
j_call: TRBJ2-7
v_call: TRBV27
d_call: -

cdr3_nt: TGTGCCATCAGTGAGTCGACGGGAGTGGCAGATACGCAGTATTTT
cdr3_aa: CAISESTGVADTQYF
clone_size: -
j_call: TRBJ2-3
v_call: TRBV10-3
d_call: -

cdr3_nt: TGTGCCAGCAGTATACCCGGGACAGGGGGCACTGAAGCTTTCTTT
cdr3_aa: CASSIPGTGGTEAFF
clone_size: -
j_call: TRBJ1-1
v_call: TRBV25-1
d_call: TRBD1

cdr3_nt: TGTGCCAGCATAAGGGGGTTTTGTGGCTACACCTTC
cdr3_aa: CASIRGFCGYTF
clone_size: -
j_call: TRBJ1-2
v_call: TRBV21-1
d_call: -

cdr3_nt: TGTGCCACCAGCACGCTAGCGGGAGGGTACAATGAGCAGTTCTTC
cdr3_aa: CATSTLAGGYNEQFF
clone_size: few
j_call: TRBJ2-1
v_call: TRBV15
d_call: TRBD2

cdr3_nt: TGTGCCAGCAGTATCGACATCCGGGGCTACACCTTC
cdr3_aa: CASSIDIRGYTF
clone_size: -
j_call: TRBJ1-2
v_call: TRBV28
d_call: -

cdr3_nt: TGTGCCAGCAGCGAACAACTAGCCATGGGGTTCGCATTTTTT
cdr3_aa: CASSEQLAMGFAFF
clone_size: -
j_call: TRBJ2-3
v_call: TRBV7-9
d_call: -

cdr3_nt: TGTGCCAGCAGCTTAGGGGCTAGTCCCGAGCAGTACTTC
cdr3_aa: CASSLGASPEQYF
clone_size: -
j_call: TRBJ2-7
v_call: TRBV13
d_call: -

cdr3_nt: TGTGCCAGCAGTTTCCGGACTAGCGGTTCAGTAACCTACGAGCAGTACTTC
cdr3_aa: CASSFRTSGSVTYEQYF
clone_size: -
j_call: TRBJ2-7
v_call: TRBV27
d_call: TRBD2

cdr3_nt: TGTGCCACCAGCAGGTATAACCCGGGACTAGCTTACACAGATACGCAGTATTTT
cdr3_aa: CATSRYNPGLAYTDTQYF
clone_size: -
j_call: TRBJ2-3
v_call: TRBV15
d_call: TRBD2

cdr3_nt: TGTGCCTGGAGTGTACTTTTGGGCAGGGCGACTGAAGCTTTCTTT
cdr3_aa: CAWSVLLGRATEAFF
clone_size: -
j_call: TRBJ1-1
v_call: TRBV30
d_call: -

cdr3_nt: TGTGCCAGCAGTGATAGCGGGGGGCTATACACAGATACGCAGTATTTT
cdr3_aa: CASSDSGGLYTDTQYF
clone_size: -
j_call: TRBJ2-3
v_call: TRBV2
d_call: TRBD2

cdr3_nt: TGTGCCACCAGCGGGCAGCGGGAGGGCCCGAGGGGGGAGCAGTACTTC
cdr3_aa: CATSGQREGPRGEQYF
clone_size: -
j_call: TRBJ2-7
v_call: TRBV15
d_call: TRBD2

cdr3_nt: TGTGCCAGCGGGACTAGCGGGGTGTCAGAGACCCAGTACTTC
cdr3_aa: CASGTSGVSETQYF
clone_size: -
j_call: TRBJ2-5
v_call: TRBV2
d_call: TRBD2

cdr3_nt: TGTGCCAGCAGCTTAGTGGCAGGGGGAGGCAATGAGCAGTTCTTC
cdr3_aa: CASSLVAGGGNEQFF
clone_size: -
j_call: TRBJ2-1
v_call: TRBV7-9
d_call: -

cdr3_nt: TGTGCCAGAGGGACTAGCGGTAACACCGGGGAGCTGTTTTTT
cdr3_aa: CARGTSGNTGELFF
clone_size: -
j_call: TRBJ2-2
v_call: TRBV2
d_call: TRBD2

cdr3_nt: TGTGCCAGCAGGTTTGAGGGCTACAATGAGCAGTTCTTC
cdr3_aa: CASRFEGYNEQFF
clone_size: -
j_call: TRBJ2-1
v_call: TRBV27
d_call: -

cdr3_nt: TGTGCCAGCAGTTATTCAGCGGGAGTAATGAGAGATACGCAGTATTTT
cdr3_aa: CASSYSAGVMRDTQYF
clone_size: few
j_call: TRBJ2-3
v_call: TRBV25-1
d_call: TRBD2

cdr3_nt: TGTGCCAGTAGTATAAGCACCACCACAGATACGCAGTATTTT
cdr3_aa: CASSISTTTDTQYF
clone_size: -
j_call: TRBJ2-3
v_call: TRBV19
d_call: -

cdr3_nt: TGTGCCAGCACGACTAGCGGGACCATAGTTGGCAAAAACATTCAGTACTTC
cdr3_aa: CASTTSGTIVGKNIQYF
clone_size: -
j_call: TRBJ2-4
v_call: TRBV25-1
d_call: TRBD2

cdr3_nt: TGTGCCAGCAGCTTAGAGGGGGCCGCTTACGAGCAGTACTTC
cdr3_aa: CASSLEGAAYEQYF
clone_size: -
j_call: TRBJ2-7
v_call: TRBV7-9
d_call: TRBD1

cdr3_nt: TGTGCCAGCAGCAAGGGGACTAGCGGGAACATTCAGTACTTC
cdr3_aa: CASSKGTSGNIQYF
clone_size: -
j_call: TRBJ2-4
v_call: TRBV21-1
d_call: -

cdr3_nt: TGTGCCAGCAGTGACCTAGCGGTGAGCTCCTACAATGAGCAGTTCTTC
cdr3_aa: CASSDLAVSSYNEQFF
clone_size: few
j_call: TRBJ2-1
v_call: TRBV6-4
d_call: TRBD2

cdr3_nt: TGCAGCGGTCGGGACAGGGGGCCCTACAATGAGCAGTTCTTC
cdr3_aa: CSGRDRGPYNEQFF
clone_size: -
j_call: TRBJ2-1
v_call: TRBV29-1
d_call: TRBD1

cdr3_nt: TGTGCCAGCAGCTTGGTTGGGCAGACTAACTATGGCTACACCTTC
cdr3_aa: CASSLVGQTNYGYTF
clone_size: -
j_call: TRBJ1-2
v_call: TRBV5-4
d_call: -

cdr3_nt: TGTGCCGCAGGGACTAGCTGGGCCGGGGAGCTGTTTTTT
cdr3_aa: CAAGTSWAGELFF
clone_size: -
j_call: TRBJ2-2
v_call: TRBV28
d_call: TRBD2

cdr3_nt: TGTGCCAGCAGTGATCCAGGACAGGGGATCAATCAGCCCCAGCATTTT
cdr3_aa: CASSDPGQGINQPQHF
clone_size: few
j_call: TRBJ1-5
v_call: TRBV27
d_call: TRBD1

cdr3_nt: TGTGCCAGCAGCCGCTCTAGCGGGGGGGCCGGGGAGACCCAGTACTTC
cdr3_aa: CASSRSSGGAGETQYF
clone_size: -
j_call: TRBJ2-5
v_call: TRBV5-4
d_call: TRBD2

cdr3_nt: TGTGCCAGCAGTCTATCGACAGGGCCCTACGAGCAGTACTTC
cdr3_aa: CASSLSTGPYEQYF
clone_size: once
j_call: TRBJ2-7
v_call: TRBV28
d_call: TRBD1

cdr3_nt: TGTGCCACCAGCAGAGTTCTTTGGCGGGGGTACTCTGGGGCCAACGTCCTGACTTTC
cdr3_aa: CATSRVLWRGYSGANVLTF
clone_size: -
j_call: TRBJ2-6
v_call: TRBV15
d_call: TRBD2

cdr3_nt: TGTGCCAGCAGCCCCAAGGTCCCAGGGGGTCACTATGGCTACACCTTC
cdr3_aa: CASSPKVPGGHYGYTF
clone_size: -
j_call: TRBJ1-2
v_call: TRBV5-4
d_call: TRBD1

cdr3_nt: TGTGCCAGCATCGGGGGGCGGGTCCACTACAATGAGCAGTTCTTC
cdr3_aa: CASIGGRVHYNEQFF
clone_size: -
j_call: TRBJ2-1
v_call: TRBV28
d_call: -

cdr3_nt: TGTGCCAGCAGTTACGGGCAGACAACTAATGAAAAACTGTTTTTT
cdr3_aa: CASSYGQTTNEKLFF
clone_size: -
j_call: TRBJ1-4
v_call: TRBV6-5
d_call: -

cdr3_nt: TGCGCCAGCAGCCAAGACGGGGGGGGCAGGAGCTCCTATAATTCACCCCTCCACTTT
cdr3_aa: CASSQDGGGRSSYNSPLHF
clone_size: -
j_call: TRBJ1-6
v_call: TRBV4-3
d_call: -

cdr3_nt: TGCGCCAGCAGCCAAGATCCCGGGACAGGGTACGAGCAGTACTTC
cdr3_aa: CASSQDPGTGYEQYF
clone_size: -
j_call: TRBJ2-7
v_call: TRBV4-3
d_call: TRBD1

cdr3_nt: TGTGCCAGCAGTGATAGGGAGGGGGAGGGCCCCTACGAGCAGTACTTC
cdr3_aa: CASSDREGEGPYEQYF
clone_size: -
j_call: TRBJ2-7
v_call: TRBV25-1
d_call: -

cdr3_nt: TGTGCCAGCAGCGGCAGGACAGGGCCATATCGTAGGAGCAATCAGCCCCAGCATTTT
cdr3_aa: CASSGRTGPYRRSNQPQHF
clone_size: -
j_call: TRBJ1-5
v_call: TRBV7-2
d_call: TRBD1

cdr3_nt: TGCAGCGTTGACCCGGGACTAGGGGGCCACGAGCAGTACTTC
cdr3_aa: CSVDPGLGGHEQYF
clone_size: -
j_call: TRBJ2-7
v_call: TRBV29-1
d_call: -

cdr3_nt: TGCAGCGTTGATGAGCAGGGGGCCCAAGGCTACACCTTC
cdr3_aa: CSVDEQGAQGYTF
clone_size: -
j_call: TRBJ1-2
v_call: TRBV29-1
d_call: TRBD1

cdr3_nt: TGCGCCAGCAGCTTAGGACAACTCAATCAGCCCCAGCATTTT
cdr3_aa: CASSLGQLNQPQHF
clone_size: -
j_call: TRBJ1-5
v_call: TRBV5-1
d_call: -

cdr3_nt: TGTGCCAGCAGCCCAAACCGGGCCCGGGGGGATACGCAGTATTTT
cdr3_aa: CASSPNRARGDTQYF
clone_size: -
j_call: TRBJ2-3
v_call: TRBV5-5
d_call: -

cdr3_nt: TGTGCCAGCAGCGTACCGGGGGAGCTGTTTTTT
cdr3_aa: CASSVPGELFF
clone_size: once
j_call: TRBJ2-2
v_call: TRBV9
d_call: -

cdr3_nt: TGTGCCAGCAGCTTTACGCCGAGGAACACCGGGGAGCTGTTTTTT
cdr3_aa: CASSFTPRNTGELFF
clone_size: -
j_call: TRBJ2-2
v_call: TRBV7-2
d_call: -

cdr3_nt: TGTGCCAGCAGCTTAGGGGGACTAGCGGGAGCTCGGGAGGAGCAGTACTTC
cdr3_aa: CASSLGGLAGAREEQYF
clone_size: -
j_call: TRBJ2-5
v_call: TRBV7-6
d_call: TRBD2

cdr3_nt: TGTGCCTGGACGAACGGAGCCTTTCCCTACGAGCAGTACTTC
cdr3_aa: CAWTNGAFPYEQYF
clone_size: -
j_call: TRBJ2-7
v_call: TRBV30
d_call: -

cdr3_nt: TGTGCCAGCTCACCCATTAGGGGGCCGAACACTGAAGCTTTCTTT
cdr3_aa: CASSPIRGPNTEAFF
clone_size: -
j_call: TRBJ1-1
v_call: TRBV18
d_call: TRBD1

cdr3_nt: TGTGCCAGCAGTCGAACTAGCGCCGAGCAGTACTTC
cdr3_aa: CASSRTSAEQYF
clone_size: -
j_call: TRBJ2-7
v_call: TRBV27
d_call: TRBD2

cdr3_nt: TGTGCCAGCGGGAGCCAGTTGCTTGTGGCGCAGTATTTT
cdr3_aa: CASGSQLLVAQYF
clone_size: few
j_call: TRBJ2-3
v_call: TRBV11-2
d_call: -

cdr3_nt: TGTGCCAGCAGCTTGGTCGACGAGCAGTACTTC
cdr3_aa: CASSLVDEQYF
clone_size: -
j_call: TRBJ2-7
v_call: TRBV5-4
d_call: -

cdr3_nt: TGTGCCAGCAGTGAATCCCCGACTAGCGGGGGGGCCTTAGCCAAAAACATTCAGTACTTC
cdr3_aa: CASSESPTSGGALAKNIQYF
clone_size: -
j_call: TRBJ2-4
v_call: TRBV6-1
d_call: TRBD2